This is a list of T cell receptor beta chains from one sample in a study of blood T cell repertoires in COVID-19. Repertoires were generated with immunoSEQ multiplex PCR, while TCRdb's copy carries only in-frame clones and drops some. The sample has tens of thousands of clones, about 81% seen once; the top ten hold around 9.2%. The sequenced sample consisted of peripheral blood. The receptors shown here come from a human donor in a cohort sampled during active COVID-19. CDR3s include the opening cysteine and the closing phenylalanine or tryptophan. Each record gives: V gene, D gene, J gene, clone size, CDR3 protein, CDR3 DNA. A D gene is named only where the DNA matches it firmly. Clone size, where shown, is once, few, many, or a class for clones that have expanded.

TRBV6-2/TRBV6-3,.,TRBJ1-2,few,CASSPAANYGYTF,TGTGCCAGCAGCCCTGCGGCTAACTATGGCTACACCTTC
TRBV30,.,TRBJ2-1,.,CAWSARQNEQFF,TGTGCCTGGAGTGCCCGTCAGAATGAGCAGTTCTTC
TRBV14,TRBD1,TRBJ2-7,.,CASSPGTGYHEQYF,TGTGCCAGCAGCCCCGGGACAGGGTACCACGAGCAGTACTTC
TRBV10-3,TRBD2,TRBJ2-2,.,CAISRLAGGTGELFF,TGTGCCATCAGTCGACTAGCGGGAGGGACCGGGGAGCTGTTTTTT
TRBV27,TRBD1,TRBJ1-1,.,CASSLGQGFNTEAFF,TGTGCCAGCAGCCTAGGACAGGGCTTTAACACTGAAGCTTTCTTT
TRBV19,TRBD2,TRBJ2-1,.,CASASGRALNEQFF,TGTGCCAGTGCCAGCGGGAGGGCCCTGAATGAGCAGTTCTTC
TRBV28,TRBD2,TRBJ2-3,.,CASSLDGGGQKDTQYF,TGTGCCAGCAGTTTAGATGGCGGGGGGCAGAAAGATACGCAGTATTTT
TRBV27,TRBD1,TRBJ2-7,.,CASSPGTGIPPVEQYF,TGTGCCAGCAGCCCCGGGACAGGGATCCCTCCGGTCGAGCAGTACTTC
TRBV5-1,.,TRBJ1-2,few,CASSLGVLDYGYTF,TGCGCCAGCAGCTTGGGGGTACTAGACTATGGCTACACCTTC
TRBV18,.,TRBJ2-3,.,CASSSLTGSTDTQYF,TGTGCCAGCTCATCCCTGACAGGAAGCACAGATACGCAGTATTTT
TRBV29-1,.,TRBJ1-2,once,CSDYGTSGYTF,TGCAGCGATTACGGGACAAGTGGCTACACCTTC
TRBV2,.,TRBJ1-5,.,CASSEVGHYSNQPQHF,TGTGCCAGCAGTGAAGTTGGACACTATAGCAATCAGCCCCAGCATTTT
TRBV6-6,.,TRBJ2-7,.,CASSYPGQGTYEQYF,TGTGCCAGCAGTTACCCCGGGCAGGGGACCTACGAGCAGTACTTC
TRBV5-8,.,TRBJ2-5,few,CASSPFQGKGETQYF,TGTGCCAGCAGCCCATTCCAGGGAAAGGGAGAGACCCAGTACTTC
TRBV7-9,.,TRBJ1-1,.,CASSPSPTALNTEAFF,TGTGCCAGCAGCCCGAGCCCGACAGCCCTGAACACTGAAGCTTTCTTT
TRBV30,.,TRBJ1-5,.,CAWSVGGTYSNQPQHF,TGTGCCTGGAGCGTTGGGGGCACCTATAGCAATCAGCCCCAGCATTTT
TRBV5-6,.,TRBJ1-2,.,CASSSGPTGSYGYTF,TGTGCCAGCAGCTCGGGTCCTACAGGCTCCTATGGCTACACCTTC
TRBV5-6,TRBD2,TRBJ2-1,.,CASSPPLGSGSYNEQFF,TGTGCCAGCAGCCCCCCCTTGGGTAGCGGGAGCTACAATGAGCAGTTCTTC
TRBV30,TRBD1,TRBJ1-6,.,CAWILAGTGNSPLHF,TGTGCCTGGATTCTGGCCGGGACAGGGAATTCACCCCTCCACTTT
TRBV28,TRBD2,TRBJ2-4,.,CASKGGFASGRWSDIQYF,TGTGCCAGCAAGGGGGGGTTCGCTAGCGGGAGGTGGTCTGACATTCAGTACTTC
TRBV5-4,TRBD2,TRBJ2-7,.,CASSTSGERYEQYF,TGTGCCAGCAGCACTAGCGGAGAGAGGTACGAGCAGTACTTC
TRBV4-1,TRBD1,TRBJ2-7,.,CASSQGPGQTYEQYF,TGCGCCAGCAGCCAAGGGCCGGGACAGACCTACGAGCAGTACTTC
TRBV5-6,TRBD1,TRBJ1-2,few,CASSTLGTGNNYGYTF,TGTGCCAGCAGCACCCTGGGGACAGGGAATAACTATGGCTACACCTTC
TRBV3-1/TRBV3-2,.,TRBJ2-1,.,CASSLVGAKNEQFF,TGTGCCAGCAGCCTCGTGGGAGCGAAGAATGAGCAGTTCTTC
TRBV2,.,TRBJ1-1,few,CASSPPGQLPEAFF,TGTGCCAGCAGCCCCCCGGGACAACTCCCTGAAGCTTTCTTT
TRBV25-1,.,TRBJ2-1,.,CASSLGAHEQFF,TGTGCCAGCAGCTTAGGAGCGCATGAGCAGTTCTTC
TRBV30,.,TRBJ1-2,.,CAWSVGGRPIYGYTF,TGTGCCTGGAGTGTCGGAGGCAGGCCAATCTATGGCTACACCTTC